This record covers a single T cell receptor (beta chain). Its antigen is undetermined. These data are taken from a study of molecular identifiers for immune sequencing clone quantification. Study-level points and caveats: Barcode sharing among identical TCR molecules could make large clones appear smaller.

J gave up 4 bases and V 5 bases, and 6 bases lay outside the gene matches. CDR1 GTSNPN and CDR2 SVGIG come from the germline V gene (reference sequence). The CDR3 has 14 residues. TCRdb reprocessed the PCR reads with MiXCR, giving one entry per CDR3 protein. The top ten clones hold over 1.1% of a sample with 60,000 to 75,000 distinct CDR3 sequences, about 19% of them seen once. The specimen was naive CD8+ T cells from blood, with Jurkat cell RNA spiked in. Noted subset: FACS-sorted CD8+CD4-CCR7+CD45RA+ naive T cells. The chain couples TRBV30 to TRBJ2-1; TRBD1 matches at 9 bases. The receptor was isolated from a human donor in good health. Some libraries in this study had Jurkat cell RNA spiked in. CDR3 amino acids: CAWSSGQGYNEQFF. The CDR3 coding sequence is TGTGCCTGGTCTTCAGGACAGGGGTACAATGAGCAGTTCTTC.